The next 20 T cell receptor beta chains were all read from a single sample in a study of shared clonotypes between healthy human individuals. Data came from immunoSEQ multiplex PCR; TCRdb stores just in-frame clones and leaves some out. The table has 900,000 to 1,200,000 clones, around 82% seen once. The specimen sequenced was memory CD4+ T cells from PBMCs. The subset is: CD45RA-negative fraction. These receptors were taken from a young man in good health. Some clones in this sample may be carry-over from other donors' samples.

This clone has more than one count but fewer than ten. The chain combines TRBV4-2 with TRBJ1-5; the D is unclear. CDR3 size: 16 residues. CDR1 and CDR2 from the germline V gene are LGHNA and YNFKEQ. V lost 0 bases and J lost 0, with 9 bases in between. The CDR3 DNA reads TGTGCCAGCAGCCAAGAAGAAGGGTTTAGCAATCAGCCCCAGCATTTT. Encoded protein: CASSQEEGFSNQPQHF.

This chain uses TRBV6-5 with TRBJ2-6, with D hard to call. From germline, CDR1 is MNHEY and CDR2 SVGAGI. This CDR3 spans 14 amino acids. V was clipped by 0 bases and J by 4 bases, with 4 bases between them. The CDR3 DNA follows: TGTGCCAGCAGTTACTCGAACGGGGCCAACGTCCTGACTTTC. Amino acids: CASSYSNGANVLTF.

The CDR3 nucleotides are TGTGCCAGCAGCTTGGATTTAGGGGGGGAGACCCAGTACTTC. It encodes CASSLDLGGETQYF. The rearrangement links TRBV5-6 to TRBJ2-5; TRBD1 or TRBD2 may be the D gene (6 bases each). This CDR3 contains 14 residues. Deletions cut 0 bases from V and 5 bases from J, with 11 bases between. CDR1 is SGHDT, CDR2 YYEEEE, per germline.

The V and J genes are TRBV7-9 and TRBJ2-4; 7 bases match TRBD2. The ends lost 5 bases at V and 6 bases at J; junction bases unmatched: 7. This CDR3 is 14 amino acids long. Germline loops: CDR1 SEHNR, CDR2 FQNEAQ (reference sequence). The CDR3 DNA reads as TGTGCCAGCAGCACCCCGGGGGGTGGAAACATTCAGTACTTC. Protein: CASSTPGGGNIQYF.

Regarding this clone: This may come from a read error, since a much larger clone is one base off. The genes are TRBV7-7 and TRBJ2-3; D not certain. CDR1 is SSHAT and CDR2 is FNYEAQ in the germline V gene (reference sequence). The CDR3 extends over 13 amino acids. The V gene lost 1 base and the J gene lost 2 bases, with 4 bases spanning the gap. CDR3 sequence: CASSLGDTDTQYF. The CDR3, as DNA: TGTGCCAGCAGCTTAGGGGACACAGATACGCAGTATTTT.

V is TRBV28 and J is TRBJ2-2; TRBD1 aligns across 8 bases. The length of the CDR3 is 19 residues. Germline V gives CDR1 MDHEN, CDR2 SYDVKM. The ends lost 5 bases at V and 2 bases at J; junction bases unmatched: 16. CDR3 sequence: CASSPGWDRTNLNTGELFF. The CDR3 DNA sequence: TGTGCCAGCAGTCCCGGATGGGACAGGACGAACCTAAACACCGGGGAGCTGTTTTTT.

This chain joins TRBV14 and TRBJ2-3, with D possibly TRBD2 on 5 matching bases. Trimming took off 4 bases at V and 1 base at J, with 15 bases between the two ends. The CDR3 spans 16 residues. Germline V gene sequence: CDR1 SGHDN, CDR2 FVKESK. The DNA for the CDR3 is TGTGCCAGCAGCCTGAGGAGGACCTCTGGCACAGATACGCAGTATTTT. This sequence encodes CASSLRRTSGTDTQYF.

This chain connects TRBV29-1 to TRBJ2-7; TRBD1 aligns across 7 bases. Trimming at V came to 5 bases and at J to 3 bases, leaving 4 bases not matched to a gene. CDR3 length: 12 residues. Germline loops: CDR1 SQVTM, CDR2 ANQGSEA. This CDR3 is CSVRTGDYEQYF. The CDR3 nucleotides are TGCAGCGTTCGGACAGGAGACTACGAGCAGTACTTC.

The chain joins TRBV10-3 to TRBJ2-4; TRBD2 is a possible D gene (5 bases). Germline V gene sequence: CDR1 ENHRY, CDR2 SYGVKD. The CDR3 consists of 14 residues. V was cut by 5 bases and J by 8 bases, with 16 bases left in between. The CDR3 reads CAISPEPLRDIQYF. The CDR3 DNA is TGTGCCATCAGTCCGGAGCCCCTGCGGGACATTCAGTACTTC.

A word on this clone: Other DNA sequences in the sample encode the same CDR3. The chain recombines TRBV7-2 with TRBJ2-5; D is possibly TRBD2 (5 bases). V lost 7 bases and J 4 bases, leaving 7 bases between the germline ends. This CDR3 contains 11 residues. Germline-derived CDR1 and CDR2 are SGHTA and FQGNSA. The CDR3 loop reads CASTRGETQYF. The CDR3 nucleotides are TGTGCCAGCACCCGGGGAGAGACCCAGTACTTC.

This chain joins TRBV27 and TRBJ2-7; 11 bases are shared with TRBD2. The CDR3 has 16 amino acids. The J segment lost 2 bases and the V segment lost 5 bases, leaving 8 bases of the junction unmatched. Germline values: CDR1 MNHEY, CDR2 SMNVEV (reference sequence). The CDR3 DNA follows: TGTGCCAGCAGTACCCTAGCGGGAGGTCGGACCTACGAGCAGTACTTC. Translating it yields CASSTLAGGRTYEQYF.

CDR3 DNA: TGTGCCAGCAGTTTAAGTGTAGCGGGGGCAGAGACCCAGTACTTC. It yields the protein CASSLSVAGAETQYF. This chain joins TRBV27 and TRBJ2-5; 9 bases are a match to TRBD2. CDR1 MNHEY and CDR2 SMNVEV come from the germline V gene (reference sequence). V lost 2 bases and J lost 4; bases outside the gene matches: 5. CDR3 length: 15 amino acids.

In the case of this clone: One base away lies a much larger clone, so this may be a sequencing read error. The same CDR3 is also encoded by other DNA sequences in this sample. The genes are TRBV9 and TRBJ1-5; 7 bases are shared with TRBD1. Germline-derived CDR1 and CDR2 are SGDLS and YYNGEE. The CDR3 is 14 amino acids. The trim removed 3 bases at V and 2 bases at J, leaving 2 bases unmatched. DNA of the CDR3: TGTGCCAGCAGCGGAACAGGGGGCAATCAGCCCCAGCATTTT. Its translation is CASSGTGGNQPQHF.

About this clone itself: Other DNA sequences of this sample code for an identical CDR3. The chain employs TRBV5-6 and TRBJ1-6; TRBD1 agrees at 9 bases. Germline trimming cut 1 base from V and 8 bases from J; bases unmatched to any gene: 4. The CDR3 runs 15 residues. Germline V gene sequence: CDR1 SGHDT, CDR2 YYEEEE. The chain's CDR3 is CASSLMGQGYSPLHF. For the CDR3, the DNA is TGTGCCAGCAGCTTGATGGGACAGGGCTATTCACCCCTCCACTTT.

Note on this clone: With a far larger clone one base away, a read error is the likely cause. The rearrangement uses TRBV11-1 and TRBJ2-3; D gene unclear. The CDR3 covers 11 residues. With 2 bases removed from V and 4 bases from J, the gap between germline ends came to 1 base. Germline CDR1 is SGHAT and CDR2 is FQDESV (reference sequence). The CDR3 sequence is CASSLPDTQYF. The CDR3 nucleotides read TGTGCCAGCAGCTTACCAGATACGCAGTATTTT.

The CDR3 nucleotides are TGCGCCAGCAGGGCGCCTCCGGGACTGCGCCCCGGGACAGATACGCAGTATTTT. Its translation is CASRAPPGLRPGTDTQYF. The gene calls are TRBV5-1 and TRBJ2-3; a possible D gene is TRBD2 (6 bases). CDR1 is SGHRS and CDR2 is YFSETQ in the germline V gene. V lost 5 bases and J 3 bases, leaving 25 bases between the germline ends. The CDR3 runs 18 residues.

The chain's CDR3 is CASSTSSGSAYNEQFF. CDR3 DNA: TGTGCCAGCAGCACCTCTAGCGGGAGCGCCTACAATGAGCAGTTCTTC. The chain carries TRBV7-2 and TRBJ2-1; 10 bases are shared with TRBD2. CDR3 length: 16 amino acids. Trimming cost V 5 bases and J 2 bases; bases outside gene matches: 6. The germline CDR1 and CDR2 sequences are SGHTA and FQGNSA.

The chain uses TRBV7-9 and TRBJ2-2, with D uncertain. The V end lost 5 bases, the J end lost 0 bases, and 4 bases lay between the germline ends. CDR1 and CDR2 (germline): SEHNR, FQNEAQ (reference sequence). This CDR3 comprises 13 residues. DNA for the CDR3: TGTGCCAGCAGCCAGACGAACACCGGGGAGCTGTTTTTT. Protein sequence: CASSQTNTGELFF.

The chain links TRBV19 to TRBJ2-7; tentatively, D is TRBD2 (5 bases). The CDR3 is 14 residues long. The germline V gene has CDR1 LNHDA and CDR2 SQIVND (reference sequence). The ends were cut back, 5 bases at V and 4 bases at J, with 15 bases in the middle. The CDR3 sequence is CASSHPRGSYEQYF. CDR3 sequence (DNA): TGTGCCAGTAGTCATCCCCGGGGATCTTACGAGCAGTACTTC.

Here the CDR3 reads CASSSSPGGTGREGYTF. CDR3 sequence (DNA): TGTGCCAGCAGTTCATCGCCGGGAGGGACAGGGAGGGAGGGCTACACCTTC. The rearrangement uses TRBV28 and TRBJ1-2; 9 positions agree with TRBD1. The CDR3 loop spans 17 amino acids. Germline V gene data show CDR1 as MDHEN and CDR2 as SYDVKM. The J segment lost 8 bases and the V segment lost 4 bases, leaving 17 bases of the junction unmatched.